This T cell receptor (beta chain) was observed in a study of shared clonotypes between healthy human individuals. The table came from immunoSEQ multiplex PCR; TCRdb's copy has only in-frame clones and leaves some out. The repertoire holds fewer than 600,000 clones, with roughly four fifths as singletons. The germline V gene encodes CDR1 SGHTA and CDR2 FQGNSA. This CDR3 has 16 residues. V lost 1 base to trimming and J lost 1 base; unmatched junction nucleotides: 2. This sequence originates from a woman aged 35 to 49 in good health. Some clones in this sample may be carry-over from other donors' samples. This chain connects TRBV7-2 to TRBJ2-2, with 8 bases lining up with TRBD1. Sequenced: PBMCs. Here the CDR3 DNA reads TGTGCCAGCAGCTTAGTCGGGACAGGGAACACCGGGGAGCTGTTTTTT. Amino acids: CASSLVGTGNTGELFF. The complete variable domain, with remaining parts taken from reference TRBV7-2 and TRBJ2-2, reads GAGVSQSPSNKVTEKGKDVELRCDPISGHTALYWYRQSLGQGLEFLIYFQGNSAPDKSGLPSDRFSAERTGGSVSTLTIQRTQQEDSAVYLCASSLVGTGNTGELFFGEGSRLTVL.